The T cell receptor (beta chain) under discussion was sequenced for a study of blood T cells in healthy people across ages. Study overall: Template switching picked up about one barcoded beta molecule for each two T cells.

This clonotype came up many times. CDR1 and CDR2 from the germline V gene are SQVTM and ANQGSEA. Trimming took off 4 bases at V and 4 bases at J, with 4 bases between the two ends. This CDR3 comprises 10 residues. It was with a sample-barcoded 5' primer and a J-beta primer mix that a second PCR of about 6 to 12 cycles was run. TCRdb re-analysed the 5' RACE reads in MiXCR, keeping a single row per CDR3 protein. The sample lists about 1.4 million distinct CDR3 sequences, approximately 59% occurring once. Specimen: blood. The clonotype originates from a man aged 18-30 years in good health. The chain links TRBV29-1 to TRBJ2-5; D is unclear. In DNA form, the CDR3 reads TGCAGCGTTGGTTTAGAGACCCAGTACTTC. Its protein product is CSVGLETQYF.